The clone carrying this T cell receptor beta chain came up many times. Antigen specificity is unknown. These data are taken from a study of T cells after posttransplantation cyclophosphamide. The CDR3 has 12 residues. CDR1 is SQVTM, CDR2 ANQGSEA, per germline. J gave up 5 bases and V 3 bases, and 0 bases lay outside the gene matches. Cyclophosphamide on days +3 and +4 followed busulfan-fludarabine conditioning and a marrow graft. Findings and caveats of the study: After PTCy, TRB diversity resembled that of CNI/methotrexate controls. Later post-transplant blood repertoires were often dominated by donor CD8+ memory clones. Tissue-infiltrating T cells from skin or gut overlapped little with blood T cells.

Sequencing used immunoSEQ multiplex PCR; TCRdb keeps in-frame clones, though not all of them. The counts give around 2,700 clones, none of them seen only once; 10% is held by the top ten. The sample was PBMCs, taken after allogeneic stem cell transplant with posttransplant cyclophosphamide. The chain links TRBV29-1 to TRBJ1-2, with TRBD1 matching over 10 bases. The clonotype was recovered from a male patient over 55 who received an allogeneic stem cell transplant from a related donor and was CMV-positive. The graft donor may be the source of some T cells. The CDR3 coding sequence is TGCAGCGTTGAGGACAGGGGGTATGGCTACACCTTC. Residues: CSVEDRGYGYTF.